This TCR beta chain came from a study of lymphopenia after photon versus proton radiotherapy. This clone has a single count. V dropped 6 bases and J dropped 10; count of bases not matched to a gene: 7. Germline CDR1 is MNHEY and CDR2 is SMNVEV (reference sequence). This CDR3 has 14 residues. Repertoires were generated with immunoSEQ multiplex PCR, while TCRdb's copy carries only in-frame clones and drops some. This table has about 27,000 clones, roughly 87% appearing once. This sample comprised peripheral blood, obtained from a patient treated with photon-based radiotherapy. The source is a man between 45 and 60 years old with gastric cancer. J is TRBJ1-6 and V is TRBV27; 9 positions agree with TRBD1. CDR3 nucleotides: TGTGCCAGCAGATGGGGGACAGGGTCGTCACCCCTCCACTTT. Translating it yields CASRWGTGSSPLHF.